This TCR beta chain came from a study of blood T cell repertoires in COVID-19. Study overall: From T cells, B-cell-depleted T cells, or PBMCs came the material, which was cDNA or gDNA.

This clone turned up a few times. The protocol was immunoSEQ multiplex PCR, while the TCRdb copy is restricted to in-frame clones and leaves out a portion. The sample gives around 120,000 clones, about 90% of which show up once; 3.5% to 4% is in the top ten. The CDR3 is made up of 12 amino acids. Germline V gene lookup returns CDR1 SNHLY and CDR2 FYNNEI. V was cut by 5 bases and J by 8 bases, with 12 bases left in between. This receptor was taken from a woman aged 55-75 years with COVID-19, enrolled during active disease. The V call is TRBV2, the J call TRBJ1-1; D ambiguous. Sequenced input: peripheral blood. The CDR3 here is CASSKGFEEAFF. As DNA, the CDR3 is TGTGCCAGCAGTAAAGGGTTTGAGGAAGCTTTCTTT.